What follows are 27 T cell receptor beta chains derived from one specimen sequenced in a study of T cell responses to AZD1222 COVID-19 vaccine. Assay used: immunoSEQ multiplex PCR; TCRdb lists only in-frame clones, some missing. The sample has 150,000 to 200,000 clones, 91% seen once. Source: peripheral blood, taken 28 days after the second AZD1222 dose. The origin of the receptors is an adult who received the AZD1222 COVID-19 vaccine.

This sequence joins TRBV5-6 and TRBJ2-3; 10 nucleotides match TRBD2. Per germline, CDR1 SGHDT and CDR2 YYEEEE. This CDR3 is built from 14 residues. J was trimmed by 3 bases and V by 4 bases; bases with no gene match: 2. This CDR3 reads CASSATSGTDTQYF. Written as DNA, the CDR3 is TGTGCCAGCAGCGCGACTAGCGGGACAGATACGCAGTATTTT.

Written as DNA, the CDR3 is TGTGCCAGCAGTTACCAGGGGCCGTGGGAGACCCAGTACTTC. Translated: CASSYQGPWETQYF. The chain recombines TRBV6-5 with TRBJ2-5; weak D call: TRBD1 (6 bases). Trimming took off 2 bases at V and 5 bases at J, with 12 bases between the two ends. Germline CDR1 MNHEY, CDR2 SVGAGI. The CDR3 spans 14 residues.

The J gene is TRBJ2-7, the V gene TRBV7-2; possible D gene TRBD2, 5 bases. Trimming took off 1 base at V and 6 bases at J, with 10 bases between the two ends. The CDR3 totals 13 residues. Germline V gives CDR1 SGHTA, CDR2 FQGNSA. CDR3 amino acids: CASSLVWESEQYF. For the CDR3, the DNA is TGTGCCAGCAGCTTAGTTTGGGAGAGCGAGCAGTACTTC. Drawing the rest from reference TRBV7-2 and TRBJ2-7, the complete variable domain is GAGVSQSPSNKVTEKGKDVELRCDPISGHTALYWYRQSLGQGLEFLIYFQGNSAPDKSGLPSDRFSAERTGGSVSTLTIQRTQQEDSAVYLCASSLVWESEQYFGPGTRLTVT.

CDR3 nucleotides: TGTGCCAGCATCCCCTTAAATAGGAACAATGAAAAACTGTTTTTT. Its translation: CASIPLNRNNEKLFF. The chain joins TRBV7-9 to TRBJ1-4; D remains unclear. The germline gives CDR1 SEHNR, CDR2 FQNEAQ (reference sequence). This CDR3 is built from 15 residues. Trimming took 7 bases from V and 5 from J, leaving 17 bases between them.

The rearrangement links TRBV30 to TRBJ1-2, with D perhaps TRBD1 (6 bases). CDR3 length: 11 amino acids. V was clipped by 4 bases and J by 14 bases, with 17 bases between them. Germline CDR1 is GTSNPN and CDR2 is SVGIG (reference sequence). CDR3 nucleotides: TGTGCCTGGACTTTTGGGGGCCAGGGGACCTTC. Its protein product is CAWTFGGQGTF.

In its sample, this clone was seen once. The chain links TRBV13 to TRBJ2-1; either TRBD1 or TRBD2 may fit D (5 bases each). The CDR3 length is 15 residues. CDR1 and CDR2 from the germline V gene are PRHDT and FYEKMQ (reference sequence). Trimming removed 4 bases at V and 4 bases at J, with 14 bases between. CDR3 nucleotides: TGTGCCAGCAGCTCAGCGCTGAGGGGTTACAATGAGCAGTTCTTC. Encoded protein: CASSSALRGYNEQFF.

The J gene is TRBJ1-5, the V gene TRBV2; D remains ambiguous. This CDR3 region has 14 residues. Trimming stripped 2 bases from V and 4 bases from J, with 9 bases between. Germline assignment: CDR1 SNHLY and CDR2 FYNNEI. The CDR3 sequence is CASSESQQNQPQHF. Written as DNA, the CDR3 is TGTGCCAGCAGTGAATCACAGCAAAATCAGCCCCAGCATTTT.

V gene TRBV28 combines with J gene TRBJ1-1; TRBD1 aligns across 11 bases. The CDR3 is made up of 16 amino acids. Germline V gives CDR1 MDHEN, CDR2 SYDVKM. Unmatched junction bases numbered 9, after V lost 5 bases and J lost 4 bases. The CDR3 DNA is TGTGCCAGCAGTCCCCGGACAGGGGGCTATACCACTGAAGCTTTCTTT. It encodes CASSPRTGGYTTEAFF.

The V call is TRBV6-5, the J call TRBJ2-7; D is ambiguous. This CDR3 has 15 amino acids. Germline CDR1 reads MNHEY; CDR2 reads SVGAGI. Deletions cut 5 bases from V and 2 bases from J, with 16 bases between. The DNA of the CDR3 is TGTGCCAGCAGTCCTGACCTTCCAATTCCCTACGAGCAGTACTTC. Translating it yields CASSPDLPIPYEQYF.

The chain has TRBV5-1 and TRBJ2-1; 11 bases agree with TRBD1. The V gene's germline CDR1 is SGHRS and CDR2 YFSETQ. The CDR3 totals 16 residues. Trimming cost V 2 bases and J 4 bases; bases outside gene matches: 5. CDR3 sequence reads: CASSFPGQGGYNEQFF. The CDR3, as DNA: TGCGCCAGCAGCTTCCCGGGACAGGGGGGATACAATGAGCAGTTCTTC.

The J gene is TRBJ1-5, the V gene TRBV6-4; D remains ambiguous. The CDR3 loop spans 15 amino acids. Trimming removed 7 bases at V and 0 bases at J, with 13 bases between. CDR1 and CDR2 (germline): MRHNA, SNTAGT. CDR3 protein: CASNRTEDSNQPQHF. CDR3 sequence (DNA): TGTGCCAGCAACCGGACGGAGGATAGCAATCAGCCCCAGCATTTT.

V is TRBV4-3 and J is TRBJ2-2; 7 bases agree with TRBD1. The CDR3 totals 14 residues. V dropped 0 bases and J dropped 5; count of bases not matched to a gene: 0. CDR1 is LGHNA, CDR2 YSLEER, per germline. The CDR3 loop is CASSQEQGTGELFF. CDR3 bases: TGCGCCAGCAGCCAAGAACAGGGGACCGGGGAGCTGTTTTTT.

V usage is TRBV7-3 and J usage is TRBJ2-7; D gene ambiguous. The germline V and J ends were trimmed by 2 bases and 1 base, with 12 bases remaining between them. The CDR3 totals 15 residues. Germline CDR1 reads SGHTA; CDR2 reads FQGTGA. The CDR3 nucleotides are TGTGCCAGCAGCTTAGAAGCAGGCGCGTCCTACGAGCAGTACTTC. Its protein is CASSLEAGASYEQYF. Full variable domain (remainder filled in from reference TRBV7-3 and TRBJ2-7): GAGVSQTPSNKVTEKGKYVELRCDPISGHTALYWYRQSLGQGPEFLIYFQGTGAADDSGLPNDRFFAVRPEGSVSTLKIQRTERGDSAVYLCASSLEAGASYEQYFGPGTRLTVT.

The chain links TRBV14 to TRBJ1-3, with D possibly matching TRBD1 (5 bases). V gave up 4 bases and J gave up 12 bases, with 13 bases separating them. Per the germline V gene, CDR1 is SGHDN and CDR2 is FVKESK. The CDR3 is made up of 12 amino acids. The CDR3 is CASSPLKGSIYF. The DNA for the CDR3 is TGTGCCAGCAGCCCGCTGAAGGGGAGCATATATTTT.

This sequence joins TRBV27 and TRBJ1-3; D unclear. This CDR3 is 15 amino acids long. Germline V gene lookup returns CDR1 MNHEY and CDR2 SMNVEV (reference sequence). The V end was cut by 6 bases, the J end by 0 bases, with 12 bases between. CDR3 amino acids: CASSTARVSGNTIYF. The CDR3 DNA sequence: TGTGCCAGCAGCACAGCCCGGGTCTCTGGAAACACCATATATTTT.

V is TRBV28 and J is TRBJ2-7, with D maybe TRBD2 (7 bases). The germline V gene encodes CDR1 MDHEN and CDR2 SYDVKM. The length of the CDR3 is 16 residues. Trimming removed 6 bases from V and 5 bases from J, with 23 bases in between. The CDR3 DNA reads TGTGCCAGCAGCAACCTACTCTCTGCGGGGGCGAACGAGCAGTACTTC. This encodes CASSNLLSAGANEQYF.

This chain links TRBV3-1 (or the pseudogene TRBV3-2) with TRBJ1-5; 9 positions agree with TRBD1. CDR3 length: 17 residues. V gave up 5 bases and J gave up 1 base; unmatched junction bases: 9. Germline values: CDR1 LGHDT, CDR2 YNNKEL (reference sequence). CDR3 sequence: CASSYGGQGKSNQPQHF. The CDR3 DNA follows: TGTGCCAGCAGCTATGGGGGACAGGGAAAAAGCAATCAGCCCCAGCATTTT.

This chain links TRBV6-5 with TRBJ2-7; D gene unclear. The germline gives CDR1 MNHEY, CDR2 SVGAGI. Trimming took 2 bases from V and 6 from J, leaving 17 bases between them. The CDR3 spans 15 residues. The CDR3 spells CASSYPGRAYGEQYF. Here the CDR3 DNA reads TGTGCCAGCAGTTACCCTGGACGGGCTTACGGCGAGCAGTACTTC.

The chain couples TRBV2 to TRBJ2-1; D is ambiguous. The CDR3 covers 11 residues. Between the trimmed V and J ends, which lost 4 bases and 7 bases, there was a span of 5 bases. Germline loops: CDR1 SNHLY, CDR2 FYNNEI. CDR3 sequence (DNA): TGTGCCAGCAGTGGATGGAATGAGCAGTTCTTC. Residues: CASSGWNEQFF.

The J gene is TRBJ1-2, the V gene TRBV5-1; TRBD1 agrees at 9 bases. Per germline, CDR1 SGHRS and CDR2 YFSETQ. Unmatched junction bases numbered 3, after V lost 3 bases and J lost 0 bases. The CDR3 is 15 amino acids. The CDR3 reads CASSSGQGPNYGYTF. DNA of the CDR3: TGCGCCAGCAGCTCTGGACAGGGGCCTAACTATGGCTACACCTTC.

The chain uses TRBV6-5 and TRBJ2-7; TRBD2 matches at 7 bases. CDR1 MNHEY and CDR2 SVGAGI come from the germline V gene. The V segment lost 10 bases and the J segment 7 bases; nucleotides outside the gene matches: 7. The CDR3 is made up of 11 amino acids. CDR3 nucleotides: TGTGCCACCAAAATGGGGGGGGAGCAGTACTTC. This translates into CATKMGGEQYF.

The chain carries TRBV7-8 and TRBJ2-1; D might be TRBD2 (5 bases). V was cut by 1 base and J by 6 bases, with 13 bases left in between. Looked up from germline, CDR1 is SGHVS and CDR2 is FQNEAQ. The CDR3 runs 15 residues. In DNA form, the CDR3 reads TGTGCCAGCAGCTTAGGATCCGGGATGGGCAATGAGCAGTTCTTC. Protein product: CASSLGSGMGNEQFF.

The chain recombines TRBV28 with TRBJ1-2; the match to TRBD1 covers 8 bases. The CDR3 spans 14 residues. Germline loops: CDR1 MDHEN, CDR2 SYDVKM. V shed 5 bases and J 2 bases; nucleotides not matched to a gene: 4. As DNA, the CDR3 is TGTGCCAGCAGTCCAGGGGGCGAGAACTATGGCTACACCTTC. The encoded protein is CASSPGGENYGYTF.

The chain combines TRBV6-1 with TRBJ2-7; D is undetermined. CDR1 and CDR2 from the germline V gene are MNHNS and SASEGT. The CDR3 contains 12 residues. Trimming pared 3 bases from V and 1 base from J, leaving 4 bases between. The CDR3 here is CASSDISYEQYF. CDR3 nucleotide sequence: TGTGCCAGCAGTGACATTTCCTACGAGCAGTACTTC.

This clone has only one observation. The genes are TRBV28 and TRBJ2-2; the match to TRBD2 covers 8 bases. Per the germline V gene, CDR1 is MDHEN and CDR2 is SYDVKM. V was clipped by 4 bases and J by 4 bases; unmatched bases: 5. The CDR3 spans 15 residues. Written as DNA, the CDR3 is TGTGCCAGCAGTTCTCCCGGGAGGGGCACCGGGGAGCTGTTTTTT. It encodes CASSSPGRGTGELFF.

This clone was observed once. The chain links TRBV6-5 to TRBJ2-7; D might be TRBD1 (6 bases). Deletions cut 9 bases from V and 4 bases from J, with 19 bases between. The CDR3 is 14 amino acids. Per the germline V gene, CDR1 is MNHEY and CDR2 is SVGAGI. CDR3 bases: TGTGCCAGTCATTCCCCGGGACAAGGATACGAGCAGTACTTC. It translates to CASHSPGQGYEQYF.

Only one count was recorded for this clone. Here the CDR3 DNA reads TGTGCCAGCAGATTAAAAGGACAGGGCGGGACTGAAGCTTTCTTT. Translation: CASRLKGQGGTEAFF. J is TRBJ1-1 and V is TRBV7-9, with TRBD1 identical over 8 bases. CDR1 and CDR2 (germline): SEHNR, FQNEAQ (reference sequence). CDR3 length: 15 amino acids. V trimming: 6 bases; J trimming: 5 bases; junction bases outside the gene matches: 11.